This T cell receptor beta chain was profiled in a study of T cells in Graves' hyperthyroidism and ophthalmopathy. The overall study: Initial diagnosis, before any treatment, was when peripheral blood was collected.

Amplification of TCR beta CDR3 regions used RNA as the template. TCR CDR3 regions were first amplified by RT-PCR with HTBI primers. A single record per CDR3 protein comes from TCRdb applying MiXCR to the multiplex PCR reads. The sample includes roughly 420,000 distinct CDR3 sequences, roughly 15% seen only once; the top ten take less than 6.5%. Clinicians diagnosed patients from clinical symptoms, serum thyroxine and TRAb, thyroid ultrasound and orbital computed tomography. PBMCs came from 9 to 10 ml fresh peripheral blood. The CDR3 consists of 14 residues. Germline lookup yields CDR1 SGHRS and CDR2 YFSETQ.

The chain employs TRBV5-1 and TRBJ2-1; the D gene is possibly TRBD1 (5 bases). The better agreement between TRBJ2-7 and the DNA end casts doubt on the J call. The sequencing sample was made of blood. The sequence derives from a woman younger than 30 with Graves' hyperthyroidism. The DNA for the CDR3 is TGCGCCAGCAGCTCGACGACAGCTAACAATGAGCAGTACTTC. It specifies CASSSTTANNEQYF.